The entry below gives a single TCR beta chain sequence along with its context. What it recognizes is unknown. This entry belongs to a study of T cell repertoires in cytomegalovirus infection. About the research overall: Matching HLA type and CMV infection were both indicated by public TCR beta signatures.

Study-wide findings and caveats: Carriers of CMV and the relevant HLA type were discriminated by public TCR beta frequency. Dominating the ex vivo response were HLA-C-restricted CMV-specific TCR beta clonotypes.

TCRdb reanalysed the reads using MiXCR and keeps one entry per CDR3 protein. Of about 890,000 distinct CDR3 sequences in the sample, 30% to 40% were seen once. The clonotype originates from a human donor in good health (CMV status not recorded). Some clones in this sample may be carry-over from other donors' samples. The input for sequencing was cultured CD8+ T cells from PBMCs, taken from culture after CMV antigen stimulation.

The CDR3 DNA sequence: TGTGCCAGCAGTTACCCGGACACTAATTCAACTAATGAAAAACTGTTTTTT. It encodes CASSYPDTNSTNEKLFF. This chain links TRBV6-5 with TRBJ1-4; TRBD1 might be the D (5 bases). Germline V gene lookup returns CDR1 MNHEY and CDR2 SVGAGI. The CDR3 spans 17 residues. V was clipped by 2 bases and J by 0 bases, with 13 bases between them.